The rows below give T cell receptor beta chains drawn from one sample of a study of metastatic and nonmetastatic thyroid tumors. TCRdb recomputed clones from the PCR reads via MiXCR. The data show about 85,000 clones, around 7.8% seen once. The sample consisted of blood. Receptors were obtained from a female donor with papillary thyroid cancer or a benign thyroid nodule (not recorded which). Some clones in this sample may be carry-over from other donors' samples. Each CDR3 is given with its conserved first and last residue. A D gene is named only where the DNA matches it firmly. Expanded clones get a size class; other rows say once, few or many, or leave the size out.

few,TRBJ2-1,TRBV2,TRBD2,TGTGCCAGCAGTCGAGCGGGGGGGTATACGAATGAGCAGTTCTTC,CASSRAGGYTNEQFF
many,TRBJ1-1,TRBV9,NA,TGTGCCAGCAGCGTAGACCCAGGGAGGAACACTGAAGCTTTCTTT,CASSVDPGRNTEAFF
many,TRBJ2-1,TRBV20-1,TRBD2,TGCAGTGCTAGGGGGCTAGCGGGGATCAATGAGCAGTTCTTC,CSARGLAGINEQFF
NA,TRBJ2-7,TRBV28,TRBD1,TGTGCCAGCAACTCGGGACAGCAGTACGAGCAGTACTTC,CASNSGQQYEQYF
many,TRBJ2-5,TRBV11-2,TRBD2,TGTGCCAGCAGCTTAGCCTGGCGGGGGGGCCGCGAGACCCAGTACTTC,CASSLAWRGGRETQYF
NA,TRBJ1-5,TRBV30,TRBD1,TGTGCCTGGAGTGCGGACAGGTTGAATCAGCCCCAGCATTTT,CAWSADRLNQPQHF
NA,TRBJ2-3,TRBV11-2,NA,TGTGCCAGCAGCTTAGTAGTCCGGGGGTTAGATACGCAGTATTTT,CASSLVVRGLDTQYF
NA,TRBJ2-7,TRBV19,TRBD1,TGTGCCAGTAGGCCTGGGCAGGGGGCACAAGAGCAGTACTTC,CASRPGQGAQEQYF
many,TRBJ2-2,TRBV24-1,NA,TGTGCCACCAGTGATTTCAGACAGCCCGGGGAGCTGTTTTTT,CATSDFRQPGELFF
few,TRBJ2-5,TRBV12-3/TRBV12-4,NA,TGTGCCAGCACCAGCGGAAACCAAGAGACCCAGTACTTC,CASTSGNQETQYF
many,TRBJ2-3,TRBV6-1,NA,TGTGCCAGCAGTCACGAAATCACAGATACGCAGTATTTT,CASSHEITDTQYF
many,TRBJ2-1,TRBV6-4,NA,TGTGCCAGCAGTGGGTCCAGCTCCTACAATGAGCAGTTCTTC,CASSGSSSYNEQFF
NA,TRBJ1-3,TRBV6-1,TRBD1,TGTGCCAGCAGTGATGGAGGGGGCGGAAATACCATATATTTT,CASSDGGGGNTIYF
many,TRBJ2-2,TRBV28,NA,TGTGCCAGCAGTTTTAGAGGGAACACCGGGGAGCTGTTTTTT,CASSFRGNTGELFF
many,TRBJ1-2,TRBV12-3/TRBV12-4,NA,TGTGCCAGCAGTCCTAGACAGGACTATGGCTACACCTTC,CASSPRQDYGYTF
many,TRBJ2-7,TRBV9,TRBD1,TGTGCCAGCAGCGAGGGGGACAGGGTCTTTTTTGGGCAGTACTTC,CASSEGDRVFFGQYF
many,TRBJ2-1,TRBV9,TRBD2,TGTGCCAGCAGCGCTCCGCGGGGGAATGAGCAGTTCTTC,CASSAPRGNEQFF
many,TRBJ2-7,TRBV7-9,NA,TGTGCCAGCAGCTTCGGAGGGGGCGACGAGCAGTACTTC,CASSFGGGDEQYF
many,TRBJ1-1,TRBV18,NA,TGTGCCAGCTCACCACTCCAAGGCGAAGCTTTCTTT,CASSPLQGEAFF
NA,TRBJ2-7,TRBV30,TRBD1,TGTGCCTGGAGTGACGCCAACCCTAAACAGGGGGTAAGGGGGGAGCAGTACTTC,CAWSDANPKQGVRGEQYF